This is a list of T cell receptor beta chains from one sample in a study of blood T cell repertoires in COVID-19. The protocol was immunoSEQ multiplex PCR, while the TCRdb copy is restricted to in-frame clones and leaves out a portion. Here the sample spans around 160,000 clones, 75% to 80% being singletons. The sequenced material came from peripheral blood. Receptors were obtained from a woman over 75 with acute or convalescent COVID-19. CDR3s include the opening cysteine and the closing phenylalanine or tryptophan. A D gene is named only where the DNA matches it firmly. Clone size, where shown, is once, few, many, or a class for clones that have expanded.

j_call d_call v_call cdr3_length clone_size cdr3_aa cdr3_nt
TRBJ2-7 TRBD2 TRBV19 17 - CASSGTSGGRSSYEQYF TGTGCCAGTAGCGGGACTAGCGGGGGCCGCAGCTCCTACGAGCAGTACTTC
TRBJ2-7 - TRBV3-1/TRBV3-2 12 - CASSRRGHEQYF TGTGCCAGCAGCCGTAGGGGCCACGAGCAGTACTTC
TRBJ2-7 TRBD1 TRBV28 15 - CASSSPGQGGNEQYF TGTGCCAGCAGTTCTCCGGGACAGGGAGGTAACGAGCAGTACTTC
TRBJ1-2 TRBD1 TRBV24-1 17 - CATSDKDCTGTGDLATF TGTGCCACCAGTGACAAGGACTGTACCGGGACAGGGGACCTCGCCACCTTC
TRBJ1-3 - TRBV19 14 - CASSIGNSGNTIYF TGTGCCAGTAGTATCGGTAACTCTGGAAACACCATATATTTT
TRBJ2-3 TRBD2 TRBV15 13 - CATGRAAGDTQYF TGTGCCACCGGGAGGGCCGCCGGAGATACGCAGTATTTT
TRBJ2-7 - TRBV10-1 13 - CASSEYLSYEQYF TGCGCCAGCAGTGAGTATCTCTCCTACGAGCAGTACTTC
TRBJ2-2 - TRBV6-2/TRBV6-3 14 - CASSLPGGTGELFF TGTGCCAGCAGCCTCCCCGGGGGAACCGGGGAGCTGTTTTTT
TRBJ1-2 TRBD1 TRBV28 14 - CASRGTGAVYGYTF TGTGCCAGCAGGGGGACAGGGGCGGTCTATGGCTACACCTTC
TRBJ2-1 TRBD1 TRBV5-4 13 once CASSPDRANEQFF TGTGCCAGCAGCCCCGACAGGGCCAATGAGCAGTTCTTC
TRBJ2-5 TRBD1 TRBV6-5 14 - CASSYQGQQETQYF TGTGCCAGCAGTTATCAGGGACAGCAAGAGACCCAGTACTTC
TRBJ2-3 - TRBV5-1 14 - CASSFARAEDTQYF TGCGCCAGCAGCTTCGCGAGAGCGGAGGATACGCAGTATTTT
TRBJ1-5 - TRBV4-1 13 - CASSLGGGQPQHF TGCGCCAGCAGCCTTGGGGGGGGTCAGCCCCAGCATTTT
TRBJ1-5 - TRBV29-1 13 few CSVESNSNQPQHF TGCAGCGTTGAGTCCAATAGCAATCAGCCCCAGCATTTT
TRBJ2-1 TRBD2 TRBV5-4 15 - CASSLLADSTKEQFF TGTGCCAGCAGCTTACTAGCGGATTCCACGAAGGAGCAGTTCTTC
TRBJ2-7 - TRBV21-1 14 - CASSKGSAVGEQYF TGTGCCAGCAGCAAAGGTAGCGCGGTGGGAGAGCAGTACTTC
TRBJ2-3 TRBD1 TRBV3-1/TRBV3-2 15 once CASSIQGSNTDTQYF TGTGCCAGCAGCATACAGGGGTCGAACACAGATACGCAGTATTTT
TRBJ1-1 - TRBV7-2 14 medium-sized CASSLVGGNTEAFF TGTGCCAGCAGCTTAGTGGGGGGGAACACTGAAGCTTTCTTT
TRBJ2-1 TRBD1 TRBV19 16 few CASSPSDRAVYNEQFF TGTGCCAGTAGCCCCTCGGACAGGGCTGTTTACAATGAGCAGTTCTTC
TRBJ1-2 TRBD1 TRBV7-2 13 - CASSLGDRARCTF TGTGCCAGCAGCTTAGGGGACAGGGCTCGTTGCACCTTC
TRBJ2-7 - TRBV2 13 - CASMGQTSYEQYF TGTGCCAGCATGGGGCAGACCTCCTACGAGCAGTACTTC
TRBJ2-5 - TRBV30 12 - CAWTRGQETQYF TGTGCCTGGACTCGGGGACAAGAGACCCAGTACTTC
TRBJ2-1 TRBD2 TRBV19 17 - CASSIAASGYTYNEQFF TGTGCCAGTAGTATAGCCGCTAGCGGGTATACTTACAATGAGCAGTTCTTC
TRBJ2-1 TRBD2 TRBV7-8 16 - CASSLKRERVYNEQFF TGTGCCAGCAGCTTAAAGCGGGAAAGGGTCTACAATGAGCAGTTCTTC
TRBJ2-7 - TRBV5-1 14 - CASSLGQGRAEQYF TGCGCCAGCAGCTTGGGTCAGGGGCGGGCCGAGCAGTACTTC
TRBJ2-7 - TRBV25-1 13 - CASRDRDLKVQYF TGTGCCAGCAGAGACAGAGACCTGAAGGTGCAGTACTTC
TRBJ1-1 - TRBV5-1 13 - CASSLGFGTEAFF TGCGCCAGCAGCTTGGGGTTCGGGACTGAAGCTTTCTTT
TRBJ1-2 - TRBV29-1 12 - CSFSQGYYGYTF TGCAGCTTCTCCCAGGGGTACTATGGCTACACCTTC
TRBJ1-2 TRBD1 TRBV14 13 - CASSQGQGLDYTF TGTGCCAGCAGCCAAGGACAGGGGCTCGACTACACCTTC
TRBJ1-5 - TRBV7-2 15 few CASSLSPGSNQPQHF TGTGCCAGCAGCTTATCCCCCGGGAGCAATCAGCCCCAGCATTTT
TRBJ2-2 - TRBV4-1 14 - CASSQDQVTGELFF TGCGCCAGCAGCCAAGATCAGGTAACCGGGGAGCTGTTTTTT
TRBJ2-7 TRBD2 TRBV30 14 few CAWRRISGSYEQYF TGTGCCTGGAGGAGGATTAGCGGGAGTTACGAGCAGTACTTC